This is a list of T cell receptor beta chains from one sample in a study of T cell changes during pregnancy in multiple sclerosis. The method was immunoSEQ multiplex PCR; TCRdb's version includes in-frame clones alone and lacks a portion of them. The table has some 97,000 clones, around 90% seen once. Sequenced material: peripheral blood, taken in the second trimester of pregnancy. These receptor sequences come from a female donor with multiple sclerosis, enrolled in a pregnancy study. The CDR3 runs from the conserved cysteine through the conserved F or W. A D gene is named only where the DNA matches it firmly. Size tells how often a clone was seen (once, few, many) or the class of an expanded clone, and some rows leave it out.

size: once
V: TRBV7-8
D: -
J: TRBJ2-7
DNA: TGTGCCAGCAGCTCCCATTCTAGCTCCTACGAGCAGTACTTC
CDR3: CASSSHSSSYEQYF

size: -
V: TRBV5-1
D: -
J: TRBJ2-5
DNA: TGCGCCAGCAGCCCGGGACAACAAGAGACCCAGTACTTC
CDR3: CASSPGQQETQYF

size: -
V: TRBV7-2
D: -
J: TRBJ2-5
DNA: TGTGCCAGCAGCCCACACACAGGGTACCAAGAGACCCAGTACTTC
CDR3: CASSPHTGYQETQYF

size: -
V: TRBV4-2
D: TRBD1
J: TRBJ2-7
DNA: TGTGCCAGCAGCCAAGCCTCTCTGGGACAGGGCCTCGAGCAGTACTTC
CDR3: CASSQASLGQGLEQYF

size: -
V: TRBV6-5
D: TRBD1
J: TRBJ1-1
DNA: TGTGCCAGCAGTTACAGGGGGCTCGAGTTGACTGAAGCTTTCTTT
CDR3: CASSYRGLELTEAFF

size: few
V: TRBV29-1
D: -
J: TRBJ1-1
DNA: TGCAGCGTGGGCGGGGTTATGAACACTGAAGCTTTCTTT
CDR3: CSVGGVMNTEAFF

size: -
V: TRBV7-3
D: -
J: TRBJ2-3
DNA: TGTGCCAGCAGCTTCATAGCGGCCACAGATACGCAGTATTTT
CDR3: CASSFIAATDTQYF

size: -
V: TRBV29-1
D: TRBD1
J: TRBJ1-1
DNA: TGCAGCGCCAGGATTCCCCCCCGGGACAGGGTTATGAACACTGAAGCTTTCTTT
CDR3: CSARIPPRDRVMNTEAFF

size: -
V: TRBV14
D: TRBD2
J: TRBJ2-7
DNA: TGTGCCAGCAGCCAATATGCGGGAGGGCCATTTGTGCACCCCTACGAGCAGTACTTC
CDR3: CASSQYAGGPFVHPYEQYF

size: -
V: TRBV19
D: -
J: TRBJ1-2
DNA: TGTGCCAGTAGGCCCTTGGGAAGCGGCGGCTACACCTTC
CDR3: CASRPLGSGGYTF

size: -
V: TRBV4-1
D: TRBD2
J: TRBJ2-1
DNA: TGCGCCAGCAGCCAAGATTGGGCTAGCGGGAGGAACTACTACTACAATGAGCAGTTCTTC
CDR3: CASSQDWASGRNYYYNEQFF

size: -
V: TRBV4-2
D: TRBD2
J: TRBJ2-7
DNA: TGTGCCAGCAGCCAAGGAATTTGGCGGGAGGGGGCCTCCTACGAGCAGTACTTC
CDR3: CASSQGIWREGASYEQYF

size: -
V: TRBV9
D: TRBD1
J: TRBJ1-1
DNA: TGTGCCAGCAGCGTAGTCACAGGGGGCGTAAATGAAGCTTTCTTT
CDR3: CASSVVTGGVNEAFF

size: -
V: TRBV6-5
D: -
J: TRBJ2-2
DNA: TGTGCCAGCAGTTACTCGACTCAGATTGCCACCGGGGAGCTGTTTTTT
CDR3: CASSYSTQIATGELFF

size: once
V: TRBV9
D: TRBD1
J: TRBJ1-1
DNA: TGTGCCAGCAGCGGCCAGGGGGCCGTGAACACTGAAGCTTTCTTT
CDR3: CASSGQGAVNTEAFF

size: -
V: TRBV7-9
D: -
J: TRBJ1-2
DNA: TGTGCCAGCAGCTTATTAGGGAGGGGACCGAGCTATGGCTACACCTTC
CDR3: CASSLLGRGPSYGYTF

size: once
V: TRBV5-1
D: -
J: TRBJ2-3
DNA: TGCGCCAGCAGCCCAAGGGGGGGAGATACGCAGTATTTT
CDR3: CASSPRGGDTQYF

size: once
V: TRBV6-6
D: -
J: TRBJ2-1
DNA: TGTGCCAGCAGTTACTCTGGTTCTGAGCTTTACAATGAGCAGTTCTTC
CDR3: CASSYSGSELYNEQFF

size: once
V: TRBV7-9
D: -
J: TRBJ2-1
DNA: TGTGCCAGCAGCTTGCCCTTCGGGGAGCAGTTCTTC
CDR3: CASSLPFGEQFF